What follows are 15 T cell receptor beta chains derived from one specimen sequenced in a study of blood T cell repertoires in COVID-19. TCRdb's table, derived via immunoSEQ multiplex PCR, lists solely in-frame clones and lacks some. Of about 44,000 clones listed, roughly 84% are singletons. The sample was peripheral blood. The receptors were gathered from a woman in her 70s with acute or convalescent COVID-19.

The genes are TRBV9 and TRBJ1-3; no clear D gene. Trimming cost V 0 bases and J 0 bases, with 13 bases left between them. This CDR3 has 17 residues. Germline CDR1 and CDR2: SGDLS and YYNGEE. The CDR3 nucleotides read TGTGCCAGCAGCGTAGCTGAGGGCTCCAGCTCTGGAAACACCATATATTTT. Protein product: CASSVAEGSSSGNTIYF.

The chain's CDR3 is CATQRERLDTQYF. CDR3 bases: TGTGCCACCCAGCGGGAGAGATTAGATACGCAGTATTTT. The V gene is TRBV28, the J gene TRBJ2-3; 8 positions match TRBD2. This CDR3 spans 13 amino acids. Germline values: CDR1 MDHEN, CDR2 SYDVKM. After removal of 10 bases from V and 5 bases from J, the junction contained 8 bases not matched to a gene.

The J gene is TRBJ2-5, the V gene TRBV28; 10 nucleotides agree with TRBD2. The CDR3 length is 16 residues. J gave up 5 bases and V 4 bases, and 10 bases lay outside the gene matches. Germline CDR1 and CDR2: MDHEN and SYDVKM. Here the CDR3 DNA reads TGTGCCAGCAGTTCGAGGAAAGCGGGAGGGCTCGAGACCCAGTACTTC. Residues: CASSSRKAGGLETQYF.

V gene TRBV19 combines with J gene TRBJ2-1; the D gene is possibly TRBD1 (5 bases). The CDR3 runs to 16 residues. With 4 bases removed from V and 6 bases from J, the gap between germline ends came to 19 bases. CDR1 is LNHDA and CDR2 is SQIVND in the germline V gene (reference sequence). The CDR3 protein is CASSNDWGQLPNEQFF. CDR3 in DNA: TGTGCCAGTAGTAACGATTGGGGCCAACTACCCAATGAGCAGTTCTTC. Full variable domain (outside the CDR3, taken from reference TRBV19 and TRBJ2-1): DGGITQSPKYLFRKEGQNVTLSCEQNLNHDAMYWYRQDPGQGLRLIYYSQIVNDFQKGDIAEGYSVSREKKESFPLTVTSAQKNPTAFYLCASSNDWGQLPNEQFFGPGTRLTVL.

The CDR3 bases are TGCGCCAGCGGGAGTGGGGATACGCAGTATTTT. Its protein is CASGSGDTQYF. The chain carries TRBV5-1 and TRBJ2-3; maybe TRBD2 (5 bases). Trimming pared 7 bases from V and 6 bases from J, leaving 9 bases between. The CDR3 totals 11 residues. Germline CDR1 reads SGHRS; CDR2 reads YFSETQ.

V and J are TRBV7-3 and TRBJ1-2, with D possibly being TRBD1 (6 bases). The CDR3 covers 13 residues. Trimming took 2 bases from V and 6 from J, leaving 10 bases between them. CDR1 is SGHTA, CDR2 FQGTGA, per germline. The CDR3 DNA reads TGTGCCAGCAGCTTACCACAGGGAGATGGCTACACCTTC. Translation gives CASSLPQGDGYTF. Filled out from reference TRBV7-3 and TRBJ1-2, the complete variable domain reads GAGVSQTPSNKVTEKGKYVELRCDPISGHTALYWYRQSLGQGPEFLIYFQGTGAADDSGLPNDRFFAVRPEGSVSTLKIQRTERGDSAVYLCASSLPQGDGYTFGSGTRLTVV.

CDR3 region: CASSRQGGSPLHF. DNA for the CDR3: TGTGCCAGCAGTAGACAGGGCGGCTCACCCCTCCACTTT. This chain links TRBV6-5 with TRBJ1-6, with TRBD1 matching 7 bases. CDR3 length: 13 residues. J gave up 10 bases and V 5 bases, and 5 bases lay outside the gene matches. The germline V gene has CDR1 MNHEY and CDR2 SVGAGI.

The chain couples TRBV5-3 to TRBJ1-2, with unresolved D. TRBV5-3 is assigned to the ORF class and has an uncertain function. The CDR3 runs to 15 residues. V dropped 3 bases and J dropped 1 base, with 13 bases sitting between them. CDR3 sequence: CARSWREESNYGYTF. CDR3 coding DNA: TGTGCCAGAAGCTGGCGGGAGGAAAGTAACTATGGCTACACCTTC.

The rearrangement joins TRBV28 to TRBJ1-2; D unclear. The CDR3 extends over 15 amino acids. Trimming removed 10 bases from V and 4 bases from J, with 22 bases in between. The germline V gene has CDR1 MDHEN and CDR2 SYDVKM. The CDR3 coding sequence is TGTGCCACCGACCCAATAAGCCCCGACTCCTATGGCTACACCTTC. The encoded protein is CATDPISPDSYGYTF.

This clone has only a few counts. The chain employs TRBV29-1 and TRBJ1-1; D uncertain. CDR1 and CDR2 (germline): SQVTM, ANQGSEA. The V gene lost 6 bases and the J gene lost 0 bases, with 11 bases spanning the gap. The CDR3 loop spans 13 amino acids. The chain's CDR3 is CSVAVGVNTEAFF. DNA of the CDR3: TGCAGCGTGGCAGTGGGCGTGAACACTGAAGCTTTCTTT.

The chain couples TRBV6-5 to TRBJ2-5; TRBD2 agrees at 9 bases. The CDR3 totals 13 residues. V dropped 8 bases and J dropped 4; count of bases not matched to a gene: 5. The germline gives CDR1 MNHEY, CDR2 SVGAGI. In DNA form, the CDR3 reads TGTGCCAGCGGATTTAGCGGGAGAGAGACCCAGTACTTC. Translation: CASGFSGRETQYF.

This clone was seen only a few times. This rearrangement joins TRBV4-1 to TRBJ2-1; 7 nucleotides line up with TRBD2. The V and J ends lost 2 bases and 1 base, in that order; junction bases with no gene match: 5. In germline, CDR1 is MGHRA, CDR2 YSYEKL. The CDR3 is made up of 16 amino acids. The CDR3: CASSQTLALSYNEQFF. The CDR3 bases are TGCGCCAGCAGCCAAACACTAGCGCTTTCCTACAATGAGCAGTTCTTC.

J is TRBJ2-1 and V is TRBV7-9; D perhaps matches TRBD1 (6 bases). Germline values: CDR1 SEHNR, CDR2 FQNEAQ (reference sequence). With 7 bases removed from V and 7 bases from J, the gap between germline ends came to 17 bases. The CDR3 sequence is 14 residues long. This CDR3 reads CASNRRGSENEQFF. Written as DNA, the CDR3 is TGTGCCAGCAATCGCAGGGGAAGTGAAAATGAGCAGTTCTTC.

The chain carries TRBV11-2 and TRBJ2-1; 7 nucleotides align to TRBD1. Looked up from germline, CDR1 is SGHAT and CDR2 is FQNNGV. With 5 bases clipped from V and 2 bases from J, the junction kept 6 bases outside the gene matches. The CDR3 sequence is 15 residues long. The CDR3 loop is CASSAIRGPYNEQFF. The CDR3 DNA follows: TGTGCCAGCAGCGCCATAAGGGGGCCCTACAATGAGCAGTTCTTC.

J is TRBJ2-3 and V is TRBV5-4; 8 bases are a match to TRBD2. The V segment lost 4 bases and the J segment 5 bases; nucleotides outside the gene matches: 9. This CDR3 spans 15 amino acids. Germline V gene lookup returns CDR1 SGHNT and CDR2 YYREEE (reference sequence). Written as DNA, the CDR3 is TGTGCCAGCAGCCCCGCGGCCCGGGGGGGAGATACGCAGTATTTT. Amino acid sequence: CASSPAARGGDTQYF.